This T cell receptor beta chain was retrieved from a study of blood T cell repertoires in COVID-19 (dated by TCRdb to about 2020). Turning to the overall study: Collaborator samples came from the United States, Italy and Spain and covered acute and convalescent phases of COVID-19. HLA class I and class II types, where available, came from metadata supplied by the sample provider rather than from assay-based typing. Deeply sampled blood TCRbeta repertoires from subjects exposed to, actively infected with, or recovered from COVID-19 were included in the dataset. Samples came from the ongoing ImmuneRACE study (first 160 participants) plus 1,254 subjects from 6 global collaborators. The repertoires were made available in a free public database intended to serve as a resource for research on the immune response to SARS-CoV-2. The material from the prospective study consisted of cDNA or gDNA derived from T cells, B-cell-depleted T cells, or PBMCs. The sample metadata nearly always contained a de-identified subject ID, COVID-19 status, age in years and sex. Study-wide findings and limitations: Clinical and demographic metadata were provided uncurated, with the amount varying by source and participant.

The immunoSEQ Assay, a bias-controlled multiplex PCR, was used to amplify TCRbeta CDR3 regions from genomic DNA. The original methods were these. The number of nucleated cells in each sample was estimated by amplification of reference gene primers within the assay. Sequence reads were collapsed and filtered to measure the absolute abundance of every unique TCRbeta CDR3 rearrangement. For each sample, productive Simpson clonality was calculated by taking the square root of Simpson's diversity index across productive rearrangements. What TCRdb holds here is the immuneACCESS table cut down to in-frame rearrangements. Part of the clones is not present; checked against another copy, under half of the missing clones reflect an unresolved V gene, and the others are unexplained. The DNA was the basis for D and trimming; V, J and clone size are from that table. Within this sample are more than 130,000 clones, with 70% to 85% of them counted one time only. The ten largest clones take up roughly 8.3% of the sample.

Remarks on this clone: Its antigen remains unidentified. No base quality values were provided; no much bigger clone lies one nucleotide off.

The germline V gene (reference sequence) provides CDR1 GTSNPN and CDR2 SVGIG. There are 13 amino acids in the CDR3, from cysteine to phenylalanine inclusive. Of the read, only the CDR3 DNA is kept; its 39 bases are in frame from base 1. The V end loses 1 base and the J end loses 8 bases, and a stretch of 14 bases separates them. Whole blood was collected in K2EDTA tubes by collaborating institutions according to the institutions' own protocols. For TCRbeta analysis, collaborators shipped samples as frozen whole blood, isolated PBMCs, or DNA extracted from either of those sample types. The sequencing input was peripheral blood. Rearrangement joined TRBV30 to TRBJ1-2; the D gene cannot be resolved reliably. This receptor was obtained from a woman older than 75 in a cohort sampled during active or convalescent COVID-19. DNA sequence: TGTGCCTGGAGTGGGGCTTTCGGGAGAGGCTACACCTTC. This translates into CAWSGAFGRGYTF.